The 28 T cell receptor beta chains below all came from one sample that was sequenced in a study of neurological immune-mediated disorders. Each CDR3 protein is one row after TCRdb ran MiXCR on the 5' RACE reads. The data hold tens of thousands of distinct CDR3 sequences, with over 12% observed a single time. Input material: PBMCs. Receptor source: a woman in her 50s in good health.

CDR3 loop: CASSTNPTRRTEAFF. CDR3 sequence (DNA): TGTGCCAGCAGCACGAACCCCACTAGGAGGACTGAAGCTTTCTTT. This sequence joins TRBV13 and TRBJ1-1; D is unresolved. This CDR3 is 15 amino acids long. The V gene's germline CDR1 is PRHDT and CDR2 FYEKMQ (reference sequence). V lost 5 bases to trimming and J lost 5 bases, with 18 bases between them.

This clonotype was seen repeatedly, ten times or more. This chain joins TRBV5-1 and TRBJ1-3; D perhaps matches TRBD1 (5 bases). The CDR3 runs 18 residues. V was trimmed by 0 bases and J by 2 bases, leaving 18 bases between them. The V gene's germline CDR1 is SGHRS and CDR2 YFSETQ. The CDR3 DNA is TGCGCCAGCAGCTTGGGGTCGACTGGAGGGGCCGCTGGAAACACCATATATTTT. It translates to CASSLGSTGGAAGNTIYF.

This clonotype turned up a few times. CDR3 DNA: TGTGCCATCAGTCCGGCCGGGACTAGCGGGGGCGATGAGCAGTTCTTC. The encoded protein is CAISPAGTSGGDEQFF. V gene TRBV10-3 combines with J gene TRBJ2-1, with TRBD2 matching 14 bases. After removal of 5 bases from V and 8 bases from J, the junction contained 8 bases not matched to a gene. Germline lookup yields CDR1 ENHRY and CDR2 SYGVKD. The CDR3 runs 16 residues.

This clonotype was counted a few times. The CDR3 region is CASSFRRQNTEAFF. DNA of the CDR3: TGTGCCAGCAGCTTCCGCCGACAGAACACTGAAGCTTTCTTT. The rearrangement links TRBV7-2 to TRBJ1-1; D gene uncertain. Germline V gene lookup returns CDR1 SGHTA and CDR2 FQGNSA. V was shortened by 3 bases and J by 1 base, with 9 bases between the two germline ends. The CDR3 is made up of 14 amino acids.

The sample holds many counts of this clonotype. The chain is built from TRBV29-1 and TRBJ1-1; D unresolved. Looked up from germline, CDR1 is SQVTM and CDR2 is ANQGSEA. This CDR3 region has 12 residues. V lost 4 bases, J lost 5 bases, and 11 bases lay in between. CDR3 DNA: TGCAGCGTTGGCAGGTACGGGACTGAAGCTTTCTTT. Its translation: CSVGRYGTEAFF.

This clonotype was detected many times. The CDR3 spells CASSLGFGQGNSPLHF. The DNA for the CDR3 is TGTGCCAGCAGCTTAGGCTTCGGACAGGGAAACTCACCCCTCCACTTT. V usage is TRBV7-2 and J usage is TRBJ1-6; 8 bases map to TRBD1. The CDR3 is 16 amino acids. Germline lookup yields CDR1 SGHTA and CDR2 FQGNSA. V was clipped by 1 base and J by 10 bases; unmatched bases: 9.

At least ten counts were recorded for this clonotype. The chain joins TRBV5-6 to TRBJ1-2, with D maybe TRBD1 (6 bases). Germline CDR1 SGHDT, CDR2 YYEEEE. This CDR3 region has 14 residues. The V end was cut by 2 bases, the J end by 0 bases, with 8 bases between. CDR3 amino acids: CASSLQGPNYGYTF. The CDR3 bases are TGTGCCAGCAGCTTACAGGGCCCTAACTATGGCTACACCTTC.

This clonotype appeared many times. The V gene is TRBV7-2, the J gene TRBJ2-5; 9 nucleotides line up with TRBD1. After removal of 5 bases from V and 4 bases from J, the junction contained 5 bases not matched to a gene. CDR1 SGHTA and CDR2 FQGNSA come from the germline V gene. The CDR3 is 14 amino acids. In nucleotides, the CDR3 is TGTGCCAGCAGCCTTGACAGGGGGAGAGAGACCCAGTACTTC. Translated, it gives CASSLDRGRETQYF.

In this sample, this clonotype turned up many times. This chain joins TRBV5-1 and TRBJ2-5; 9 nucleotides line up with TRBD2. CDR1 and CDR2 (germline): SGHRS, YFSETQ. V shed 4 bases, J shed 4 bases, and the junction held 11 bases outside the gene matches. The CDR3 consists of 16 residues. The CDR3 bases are TGCGCCAGCAGCGTGACTAGCGGCCGAGGAGGAGAGACCCAGTACTTC. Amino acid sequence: CASSVTSGRGGETQYF.

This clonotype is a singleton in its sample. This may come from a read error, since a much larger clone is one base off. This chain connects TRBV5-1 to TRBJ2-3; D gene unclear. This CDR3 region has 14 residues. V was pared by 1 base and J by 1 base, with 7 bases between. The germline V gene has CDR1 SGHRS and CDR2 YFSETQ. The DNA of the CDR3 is TGCGCCAGCAGCTTGTCACAGCGCACAGATACGCAGTATTTT. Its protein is CASSLSQRTDTQYF.

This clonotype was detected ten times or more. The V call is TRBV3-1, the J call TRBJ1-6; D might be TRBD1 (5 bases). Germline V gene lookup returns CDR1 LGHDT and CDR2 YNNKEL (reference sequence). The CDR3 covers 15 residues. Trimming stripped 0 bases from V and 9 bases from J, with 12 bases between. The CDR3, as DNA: TGTGCCAGCAGCCAAGATATGCAGGGTTCTTCACCCCTCCACTTT. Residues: CASSQDMQGSSPLHF.

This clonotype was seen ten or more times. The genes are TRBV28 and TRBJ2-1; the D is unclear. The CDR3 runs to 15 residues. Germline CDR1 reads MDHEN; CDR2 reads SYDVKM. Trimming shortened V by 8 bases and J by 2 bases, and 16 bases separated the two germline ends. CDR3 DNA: TGTGCCAGCCGTCCCACGGCATACACCTACAATGAGCAGTTCTTC. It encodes CASRPTAYTYNEQFF.

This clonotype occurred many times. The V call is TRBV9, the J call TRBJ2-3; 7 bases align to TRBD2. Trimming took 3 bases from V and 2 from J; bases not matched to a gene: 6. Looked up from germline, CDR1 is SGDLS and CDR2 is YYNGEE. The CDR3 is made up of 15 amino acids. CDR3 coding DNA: TGTGCCAGCAGCGACGGACTAGTGGACACAGATACGCAGTATTTT. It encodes CASSDGLVDTDTQYF.

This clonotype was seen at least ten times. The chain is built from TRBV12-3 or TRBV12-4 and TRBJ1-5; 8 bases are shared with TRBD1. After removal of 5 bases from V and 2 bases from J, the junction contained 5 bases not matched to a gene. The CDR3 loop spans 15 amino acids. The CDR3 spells CASSPQGAGNQPQHF. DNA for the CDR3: TGTGCCAGCAGTCCCCAGGGGGCTGGCAATCAGCCCCAGCATTTT.

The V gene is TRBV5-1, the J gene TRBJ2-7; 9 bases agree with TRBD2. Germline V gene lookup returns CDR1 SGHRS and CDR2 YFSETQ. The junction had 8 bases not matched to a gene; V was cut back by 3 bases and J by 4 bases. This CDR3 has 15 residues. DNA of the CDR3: TGCGCCAGCAGCTCGGGGACTAGCAGGAGTTACGAGCAGTACTTC. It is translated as CASSSGTSRSYEQYF.

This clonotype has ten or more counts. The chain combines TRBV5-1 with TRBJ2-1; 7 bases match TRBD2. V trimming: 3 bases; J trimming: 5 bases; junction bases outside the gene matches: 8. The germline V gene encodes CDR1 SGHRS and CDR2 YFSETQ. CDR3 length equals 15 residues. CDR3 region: CASSSGGMQNNEQFF. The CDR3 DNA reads TGCGCCAGCAGCTCGGGGGGAATGCAGAACAATGAGCAGTTCTTC.

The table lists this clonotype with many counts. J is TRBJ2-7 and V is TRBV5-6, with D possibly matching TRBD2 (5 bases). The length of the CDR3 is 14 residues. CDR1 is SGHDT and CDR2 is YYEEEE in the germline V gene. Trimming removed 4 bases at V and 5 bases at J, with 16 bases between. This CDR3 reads CASSPGSGKDEQYF. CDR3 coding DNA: TGTGCCAGCAGCCCCGGGTCGGGAAAGGACGAGCAGTACTTC.

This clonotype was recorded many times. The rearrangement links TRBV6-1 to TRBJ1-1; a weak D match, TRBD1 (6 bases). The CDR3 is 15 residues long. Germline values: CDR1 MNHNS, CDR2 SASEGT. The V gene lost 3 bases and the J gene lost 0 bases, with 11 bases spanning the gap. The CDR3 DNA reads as TGTGCCAGCAGTGAGCCCGGGACAATGAACACTGAAGCTTTCTTT. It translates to CASSEPGTMNTEAFF.

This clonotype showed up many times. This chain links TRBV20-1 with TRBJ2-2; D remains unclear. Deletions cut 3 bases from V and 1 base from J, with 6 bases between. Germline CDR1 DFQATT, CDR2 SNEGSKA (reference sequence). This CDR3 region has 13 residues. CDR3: CSARPGNTGELFF. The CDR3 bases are TGCAGTGCTAGGCCCGGGAACACCGGGGAGCTGTTTTTT.

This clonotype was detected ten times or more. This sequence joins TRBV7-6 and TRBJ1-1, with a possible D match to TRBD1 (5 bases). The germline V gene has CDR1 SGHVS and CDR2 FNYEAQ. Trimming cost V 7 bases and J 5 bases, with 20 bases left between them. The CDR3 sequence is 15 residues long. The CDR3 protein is CASTRSPQGNTEAFF. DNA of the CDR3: TGTGCCAGCACCCGAAGCCCCCAGGGAAATACTGAAGCTTTCTTT.

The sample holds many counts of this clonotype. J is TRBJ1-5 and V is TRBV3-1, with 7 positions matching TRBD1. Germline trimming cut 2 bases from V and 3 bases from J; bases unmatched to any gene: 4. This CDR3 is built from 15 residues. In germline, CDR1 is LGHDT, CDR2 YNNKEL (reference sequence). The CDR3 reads CASSQMGQSNQPQHF. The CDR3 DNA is TGTGCCAGCAGCCAAATGGGACAGTCCAATCAGCCCCAGCATTTT.

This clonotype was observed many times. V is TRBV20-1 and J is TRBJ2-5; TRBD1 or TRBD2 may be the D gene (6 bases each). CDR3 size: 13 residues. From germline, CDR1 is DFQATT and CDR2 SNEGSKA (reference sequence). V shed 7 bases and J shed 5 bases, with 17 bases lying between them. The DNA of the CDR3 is TGCAGTGTCCTCGGGGAAGGGGGGGAGACCCAGTACTTC. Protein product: CSVLGEGGETQYF.

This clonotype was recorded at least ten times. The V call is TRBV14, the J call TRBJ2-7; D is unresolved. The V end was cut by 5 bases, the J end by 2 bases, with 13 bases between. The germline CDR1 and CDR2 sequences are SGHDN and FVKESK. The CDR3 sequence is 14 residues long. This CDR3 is CASSSIAVPYEQYF. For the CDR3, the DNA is TGTGCCAGCAGCTCAATTGCGGTACCCTACGAGCAGTACTTC.

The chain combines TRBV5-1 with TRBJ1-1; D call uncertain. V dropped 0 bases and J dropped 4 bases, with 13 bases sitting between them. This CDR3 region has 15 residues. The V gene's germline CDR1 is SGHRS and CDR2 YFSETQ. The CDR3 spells CASSLVTVGSTEAFF. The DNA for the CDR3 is TGCGCCAGCAGCTTGGTAACGGTGGGCTCCACTGAAGCTTTCTTT.

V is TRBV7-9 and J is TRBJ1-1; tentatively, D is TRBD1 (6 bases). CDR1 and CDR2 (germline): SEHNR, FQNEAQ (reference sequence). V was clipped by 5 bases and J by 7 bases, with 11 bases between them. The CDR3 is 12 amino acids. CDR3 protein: CASSQGSVEAFF. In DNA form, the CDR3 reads TGTGCCAGCAGCCAGGGGTCCGTTGAAGCTTTCTTT.

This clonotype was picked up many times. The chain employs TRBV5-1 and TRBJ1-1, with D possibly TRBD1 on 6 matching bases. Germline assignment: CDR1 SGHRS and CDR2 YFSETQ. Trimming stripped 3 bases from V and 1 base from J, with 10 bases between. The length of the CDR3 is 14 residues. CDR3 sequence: CASSSRQENTEAFF. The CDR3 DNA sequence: TGCGCCAGCAGCTCTCGACAGGAGAACACTGAAGCTTTCTTT.

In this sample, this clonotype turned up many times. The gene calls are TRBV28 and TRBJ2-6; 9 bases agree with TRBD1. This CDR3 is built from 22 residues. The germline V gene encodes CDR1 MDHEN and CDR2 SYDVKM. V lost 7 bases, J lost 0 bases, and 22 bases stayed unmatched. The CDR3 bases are TGTGCCAGCACCCCCCGCTATTTAACTCTCCGGGACAGGGTCTCTGGGGCCAACGTCCTGACTTTC. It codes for CASTPRYLTLRDRVSGANVLTF.

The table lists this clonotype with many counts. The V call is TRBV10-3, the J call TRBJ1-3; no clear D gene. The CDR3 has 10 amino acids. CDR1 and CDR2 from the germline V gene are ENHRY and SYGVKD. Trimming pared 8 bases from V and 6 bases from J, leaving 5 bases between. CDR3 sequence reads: CAIGTNTIYF. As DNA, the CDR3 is TGTGCCATCGGCACAAACACCATATATTTT.